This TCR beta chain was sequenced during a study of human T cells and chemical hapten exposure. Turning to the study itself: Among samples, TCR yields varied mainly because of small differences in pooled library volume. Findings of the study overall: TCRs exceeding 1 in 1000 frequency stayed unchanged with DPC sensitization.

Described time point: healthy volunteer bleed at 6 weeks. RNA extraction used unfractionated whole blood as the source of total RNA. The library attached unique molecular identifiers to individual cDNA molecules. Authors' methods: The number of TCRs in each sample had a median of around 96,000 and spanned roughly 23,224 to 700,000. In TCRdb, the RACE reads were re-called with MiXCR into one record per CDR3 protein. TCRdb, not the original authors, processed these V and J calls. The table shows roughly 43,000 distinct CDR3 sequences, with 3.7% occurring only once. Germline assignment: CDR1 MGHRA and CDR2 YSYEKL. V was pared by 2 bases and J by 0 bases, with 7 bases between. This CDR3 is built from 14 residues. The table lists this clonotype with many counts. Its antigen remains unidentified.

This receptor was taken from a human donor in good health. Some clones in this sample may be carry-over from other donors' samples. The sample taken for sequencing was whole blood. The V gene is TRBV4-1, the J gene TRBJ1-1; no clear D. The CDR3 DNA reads TGCGCCAGCAGCCAAAGGCGTCTGAACACTGAAGCTTTCTTT. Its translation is CASSQRRLNTEAFF.